This T cell receptor (beta chain) was profiled in a study of T cell repertoires in cytomegalovirus infection. Study context: In public TCR beta signatures, there were indications of both CMV infection and matching HLA type.

This clonotype was recorded many times. TCRdb re-derived calls from the reads in MiXCR, one entry per CDR3 protein. The table lists 100,000 or so distinct CDR3 sequences, about a quarter of them singletons, with about two fifths in the top ten. Trimming shortened V by 4 bases and J by 4 bases, and 13 bases separated the two germline ends. CDR3 length: 14 residues. Germline CDR1 reads SEHNR; CDR2 reads FQNEAQ (reference sequence). Sequencing was done on a sample of CD8+ T cells from PBMCs. The TCR sequence derives from a human donor in good health (CMV status not recorded). Some clones in this sample may be carry-over from other donors' samples. The genes are TRBV7-9 and TRBJ1-2; the D gene is possibly TRBD1 (6 bases). The CDR3 region is CASSSTGNAYGYTF. The CDR3 nucleotides are TGTGCCAGCAGCTCTACAGGGAATGCCTATGGCTACACCTTC.